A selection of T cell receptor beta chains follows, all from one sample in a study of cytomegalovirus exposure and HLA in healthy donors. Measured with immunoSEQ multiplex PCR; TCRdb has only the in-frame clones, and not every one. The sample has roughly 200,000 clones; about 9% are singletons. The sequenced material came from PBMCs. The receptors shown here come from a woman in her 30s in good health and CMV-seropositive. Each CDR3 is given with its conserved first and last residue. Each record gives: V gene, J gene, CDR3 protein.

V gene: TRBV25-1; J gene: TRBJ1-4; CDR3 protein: CASRGPGGEKLFF
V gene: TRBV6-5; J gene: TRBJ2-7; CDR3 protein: CASRRTGTYEQYF
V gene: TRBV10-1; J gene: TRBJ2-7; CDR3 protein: CASSESRAGITQQYF
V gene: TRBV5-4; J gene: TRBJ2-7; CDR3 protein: CASSPSQGYYEQYF
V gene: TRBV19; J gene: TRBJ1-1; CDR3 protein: CASSMGPLTEAFF
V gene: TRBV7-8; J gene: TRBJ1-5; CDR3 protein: CASSLGQGAGQPQHF
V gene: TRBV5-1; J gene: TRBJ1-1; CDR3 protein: CASSFSGTGGLGTEAFF
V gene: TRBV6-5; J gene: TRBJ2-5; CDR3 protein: CASSPRQDQETQYF
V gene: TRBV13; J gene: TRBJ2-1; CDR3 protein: CASSFDRGSYRSSYNEQFF
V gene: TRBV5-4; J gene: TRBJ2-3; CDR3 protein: CASSPDYASTDTQYF
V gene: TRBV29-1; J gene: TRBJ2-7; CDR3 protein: CSVNGKAGKNTYEQYF
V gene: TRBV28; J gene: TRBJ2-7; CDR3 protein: CASSLGLGRGYEQYF
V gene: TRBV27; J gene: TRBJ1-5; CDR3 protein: CASSLGRGGNQPQHF
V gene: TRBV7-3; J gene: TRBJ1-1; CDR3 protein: CASSPQGNTEAFF
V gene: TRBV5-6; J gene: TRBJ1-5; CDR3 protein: CASSLGLGGGNQPQHF
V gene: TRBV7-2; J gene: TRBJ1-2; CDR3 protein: CASSSQGVLGYGYTF
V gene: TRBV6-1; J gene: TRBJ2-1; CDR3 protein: CASSEWSGRTNNEQFF
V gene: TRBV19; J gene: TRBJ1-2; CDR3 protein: CASNYLTGPNYGYTF
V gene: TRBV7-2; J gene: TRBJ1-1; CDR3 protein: CASSSYYTGGGEAFF
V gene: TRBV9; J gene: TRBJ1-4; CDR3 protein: CASSVTGTNEKLFF
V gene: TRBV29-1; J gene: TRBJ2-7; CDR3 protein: CSVEGGLAGGDEQYF
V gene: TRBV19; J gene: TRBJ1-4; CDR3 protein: CASSTTGDNEKLFF
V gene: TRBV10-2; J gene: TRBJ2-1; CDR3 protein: CASSNRGRDNEQFF
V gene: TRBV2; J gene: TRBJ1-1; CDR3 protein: CASRQDRGRDEAFF
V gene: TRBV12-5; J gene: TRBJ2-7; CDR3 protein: CASGPELRIREQYF
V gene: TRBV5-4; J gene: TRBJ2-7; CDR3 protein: CASSFGNSYEQYF
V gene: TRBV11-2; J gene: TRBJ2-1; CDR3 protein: CASSLDGGLTRVNEQFF